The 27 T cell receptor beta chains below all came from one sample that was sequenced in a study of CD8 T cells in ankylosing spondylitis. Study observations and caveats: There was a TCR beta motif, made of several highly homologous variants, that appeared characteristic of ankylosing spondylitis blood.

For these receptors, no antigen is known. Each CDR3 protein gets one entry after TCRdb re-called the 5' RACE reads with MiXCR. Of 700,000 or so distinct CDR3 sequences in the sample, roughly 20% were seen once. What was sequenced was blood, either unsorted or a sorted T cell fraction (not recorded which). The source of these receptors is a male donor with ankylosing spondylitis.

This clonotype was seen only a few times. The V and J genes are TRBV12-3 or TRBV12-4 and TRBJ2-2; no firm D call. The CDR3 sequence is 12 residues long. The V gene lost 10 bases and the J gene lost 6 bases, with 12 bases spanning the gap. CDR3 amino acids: CANTFGPGELFF. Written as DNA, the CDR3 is TGTGCCAACACGTTTGGGCCCGGGGAGCTGTTTTTT.

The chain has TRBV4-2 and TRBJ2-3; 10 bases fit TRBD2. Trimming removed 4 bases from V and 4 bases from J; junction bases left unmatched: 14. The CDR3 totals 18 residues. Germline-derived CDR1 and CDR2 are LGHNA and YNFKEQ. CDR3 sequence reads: CASSPLAGARANADTQYF. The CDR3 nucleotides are TGTGCCAGCAGCCCGCTAGCGGGAGCCCGAGCAAACGCAGATACGCAGTATTTT.

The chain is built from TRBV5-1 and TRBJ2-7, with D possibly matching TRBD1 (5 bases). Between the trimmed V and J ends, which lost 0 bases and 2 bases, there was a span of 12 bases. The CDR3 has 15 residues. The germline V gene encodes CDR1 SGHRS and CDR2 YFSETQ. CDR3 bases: TGCGCCAGCAGCTTGGAAGGACACAGCGCCTACGAGCAGTACTTC. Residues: CASSLEGHSAYEQYF.

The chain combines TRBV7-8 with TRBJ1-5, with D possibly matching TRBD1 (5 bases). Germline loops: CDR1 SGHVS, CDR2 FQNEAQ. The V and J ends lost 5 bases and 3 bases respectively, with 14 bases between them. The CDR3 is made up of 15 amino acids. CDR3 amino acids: CASSPGETDNQPQHF. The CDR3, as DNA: TGTGCCAGCAGCCCCGGGGAGACAGACAATCAGCCCCAGCATTTT.

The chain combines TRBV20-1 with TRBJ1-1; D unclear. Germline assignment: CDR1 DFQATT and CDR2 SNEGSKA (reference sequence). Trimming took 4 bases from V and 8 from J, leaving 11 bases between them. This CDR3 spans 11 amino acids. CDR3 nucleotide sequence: TGCAGTGCTAACCTACCCCCCGAAGCTTTCTTT. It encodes CSANLPPEAFF.

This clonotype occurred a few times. The DNA of the CDR3 is TGTGCCAGCAGTTTAGATGGGACCATTGGAGACTATGGCTACACCTTC. Amino acids: CASSLDGTIGDYGYTF. The chain uses TRBV12-3 or TRBV12-4 and TRBJ1-2, with D perhaps matching TRBD1 (5 bases). The CDR3 is 16 residues long. Trimming removed 1 base from V and 3 bases from J, with 15 bases in between.

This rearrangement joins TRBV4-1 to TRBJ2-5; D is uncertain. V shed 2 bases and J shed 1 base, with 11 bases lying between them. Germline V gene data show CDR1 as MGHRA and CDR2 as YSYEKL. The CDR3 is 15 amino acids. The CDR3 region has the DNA TGCGCCAGCAGCCAACCCGACGTAATCCAAGAGACCCAGTACTTC. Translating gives CASSQPDVIQETQYF.

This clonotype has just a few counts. The CDR3 reads CSARAGHRNEQFF. CDR3 bases: TGCAGTGCTAGAGCGGGACATCGCAATGAGCAGTTCTTC. The chain combines TRBV20-1 with TRBJ2-1; the D gene is possibly TRBD1 (6 bases). V lost 1 base to trimming and J lost 6 bases, with 10 bases between them. The CDR3 totals 13 residues. The germline V gene has CDR1 DFQATT and CDR2 SNEGSKA (reference sequence).

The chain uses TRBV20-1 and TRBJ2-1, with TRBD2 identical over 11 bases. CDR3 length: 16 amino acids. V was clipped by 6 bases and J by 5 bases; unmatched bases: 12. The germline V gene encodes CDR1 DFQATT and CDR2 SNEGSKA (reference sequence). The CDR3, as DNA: TGCAGTGCCCTATCCCCTACTAGCGGGGGTCACAATGAGCAGTTCTTC. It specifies CSALSPTSGGHNEQFF.

CDR3 amino acids: CAISEASANPGGTEAFF. In nucleotides, the CDR3 is TGTGCCATCAGTGAGGCTTCGGCCAACCCTGGGGGCACTGAAGCTTTCTTT. The gene calls are TRBV10-3 and TRBJ1-1, with D tentatively TRBD1 (5 bases). Germline V lookup: CDR1 ENHRY, CDR2 SYGVKD. With 2 bases removed from V and 4 bases from J, the gap between germline ends came to 20 bases. This CDR3 is 17 amino acids long.

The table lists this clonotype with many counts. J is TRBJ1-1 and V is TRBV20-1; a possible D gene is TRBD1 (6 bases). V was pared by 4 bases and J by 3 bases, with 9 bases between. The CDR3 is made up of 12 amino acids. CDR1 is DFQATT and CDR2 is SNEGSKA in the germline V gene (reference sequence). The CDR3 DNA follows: TGCAGTGCTACGGGACATTACACTGAAGCTTTCTTT. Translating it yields CSATGHYTEAFF.

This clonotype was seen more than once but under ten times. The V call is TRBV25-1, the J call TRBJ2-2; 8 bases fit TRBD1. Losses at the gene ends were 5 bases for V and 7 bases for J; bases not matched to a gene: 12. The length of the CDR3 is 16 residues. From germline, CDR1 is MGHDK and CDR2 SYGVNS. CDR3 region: CASSPRITGGGGELFF. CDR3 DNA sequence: TGTGCCAGCAGTCCCCGTATCACAGGGGGTGGCGGGGAGCTGTTTTTT.

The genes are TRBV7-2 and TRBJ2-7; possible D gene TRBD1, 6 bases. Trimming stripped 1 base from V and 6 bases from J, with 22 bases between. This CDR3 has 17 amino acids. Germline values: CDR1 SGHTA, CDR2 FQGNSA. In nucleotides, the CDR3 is TGTGCCAGCAGCTTAGGGCGGACAGCCCAGATGGGAACCGAGCAGTACTTC. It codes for CASSLGRTAQMGTEQYF.

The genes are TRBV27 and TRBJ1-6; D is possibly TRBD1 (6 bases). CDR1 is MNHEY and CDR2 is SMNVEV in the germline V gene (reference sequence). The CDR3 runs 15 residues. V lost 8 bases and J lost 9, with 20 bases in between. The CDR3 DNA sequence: TGTGCCAGCTCAGAGGGAGTGGGGGCCGGTTCACCCCTCCACTTT. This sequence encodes CASSEGVGAGSPLHF.

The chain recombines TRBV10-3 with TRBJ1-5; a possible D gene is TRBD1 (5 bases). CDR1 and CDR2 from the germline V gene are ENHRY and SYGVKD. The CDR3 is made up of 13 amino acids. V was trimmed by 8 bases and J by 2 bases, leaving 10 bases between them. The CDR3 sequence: CAIPVGGNQPQHF. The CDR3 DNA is TGTGCCATCCCCGTGGGGGGCAATCAGCCCCAGCATTTT.

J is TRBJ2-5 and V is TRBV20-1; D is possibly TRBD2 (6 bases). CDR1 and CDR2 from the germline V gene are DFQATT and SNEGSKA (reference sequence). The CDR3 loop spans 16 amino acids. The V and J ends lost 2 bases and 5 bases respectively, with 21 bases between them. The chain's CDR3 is CSARSTIRGAGETQYF. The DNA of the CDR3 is TGCAGTGCTAGATCGACTATCCGCGGGGCCGGGGAGACCCAGTACTTC.

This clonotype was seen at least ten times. DNA of the CDR3: TGTGCCAGCAGCTTCCCGAGGGACACCCTGAGGGCAGATACGCAGTATTTT. Translating it yields CASSFPRDTLRADTQYF. The rearrangement links TRBV7-9 to TRBJ2-3, with D perhaps matching TRBD1 (6 bases). V dropped 3 bases and J dropped 4 bases, with 20 bases sitting between them. Germline V gene lookup returns CDR1 SEHNR and CDR2 FQNEAQ (reference sequence). The CDR3 covers 17 residues.

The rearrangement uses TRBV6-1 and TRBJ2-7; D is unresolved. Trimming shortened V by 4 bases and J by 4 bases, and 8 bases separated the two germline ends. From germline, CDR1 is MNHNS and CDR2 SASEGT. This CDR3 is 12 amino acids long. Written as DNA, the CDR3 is TGTGCCAGCAGTGGGGTGGTATACGAGCAGTACTTC. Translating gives CASSGVVYEQYF.

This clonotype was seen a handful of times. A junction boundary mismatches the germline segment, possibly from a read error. This CDR3 is CASSEEGAADYGYTF. The CDR3 DNA reads as TGTGCCAGCAGCGAAGAGGGTGCGGCAGACTATGGCTACACCTTC. The J gene is TRBJ1-2, the V gene TRBV3-1, with D unclear. Germline lookup yields CDR1 LGHDT and CDR2 YNNKEL (reference sequence). This CDR3 region has 15 residues.

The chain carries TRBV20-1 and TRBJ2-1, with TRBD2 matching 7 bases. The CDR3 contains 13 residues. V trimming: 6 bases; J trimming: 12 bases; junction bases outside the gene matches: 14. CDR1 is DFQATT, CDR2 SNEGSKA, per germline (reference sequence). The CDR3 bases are TGCAGTGCGGGGAGGGACTTCGGTGGTGGGCAGTTCTTC. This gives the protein CSAGRDFGGGQFF.

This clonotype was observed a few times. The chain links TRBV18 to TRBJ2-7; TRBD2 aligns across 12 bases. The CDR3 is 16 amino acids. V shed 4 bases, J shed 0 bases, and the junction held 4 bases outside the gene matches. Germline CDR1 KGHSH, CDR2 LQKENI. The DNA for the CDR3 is TGTGCCAGCTCACAACTAGCGGGAGGATTCTCCTACGAGCAGTACTTC. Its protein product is CASSQLAGGFSYEQYF.

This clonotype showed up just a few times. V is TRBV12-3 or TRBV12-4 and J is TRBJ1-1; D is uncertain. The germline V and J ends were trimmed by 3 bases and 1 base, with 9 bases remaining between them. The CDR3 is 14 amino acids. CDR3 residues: CASSFPLPNTEAFF. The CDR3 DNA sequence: TGTGCCAGCAGTTTCCCCCTTCCGAACACTGAAGCTTTCTTT.

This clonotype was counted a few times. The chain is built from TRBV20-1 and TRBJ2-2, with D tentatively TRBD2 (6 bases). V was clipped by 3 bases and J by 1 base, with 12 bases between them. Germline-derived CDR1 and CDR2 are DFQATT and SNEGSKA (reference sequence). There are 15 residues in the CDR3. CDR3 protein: CSARAGTRNTGELFF. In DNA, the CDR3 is TGCAGTGCTAGGGCCGGGACTCGGAACACCGGGGAGCTGTTTTTT.

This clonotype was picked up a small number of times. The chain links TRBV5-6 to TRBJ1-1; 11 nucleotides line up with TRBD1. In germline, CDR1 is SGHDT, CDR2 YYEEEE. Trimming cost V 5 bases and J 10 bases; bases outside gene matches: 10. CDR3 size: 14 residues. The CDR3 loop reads CASRTGQGANGAFF. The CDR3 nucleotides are TGTGCCAGCAGAACCGGACAGGGGGCGAATGGAGCTTTCTTT.

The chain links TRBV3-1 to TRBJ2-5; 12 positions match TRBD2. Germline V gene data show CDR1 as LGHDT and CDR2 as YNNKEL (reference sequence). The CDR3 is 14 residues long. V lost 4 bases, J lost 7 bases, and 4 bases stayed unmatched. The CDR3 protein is CASSPGLAGWTQYF. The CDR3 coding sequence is TGTGCCAGCAGCCCAGGACTAGCGGGGTGGACCCAGTACTTC.

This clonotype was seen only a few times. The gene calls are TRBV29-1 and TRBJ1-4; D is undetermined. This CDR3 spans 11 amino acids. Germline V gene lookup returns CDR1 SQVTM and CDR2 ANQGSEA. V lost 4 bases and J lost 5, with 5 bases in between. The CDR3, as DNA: TGCAGCGTTGGAGGGAATGAAAAACTGTTTTTT. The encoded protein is CSVGGNEKLFF.

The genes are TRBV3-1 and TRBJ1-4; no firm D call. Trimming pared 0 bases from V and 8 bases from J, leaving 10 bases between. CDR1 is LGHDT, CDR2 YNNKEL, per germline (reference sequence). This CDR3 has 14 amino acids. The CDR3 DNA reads TGTGCCAGCAGCCAAGACGCGCTTTTGGAAAAACTGTTTTTT. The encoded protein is CASSQDALLEKLFF.